The rows below give T cell receptor beta chains drawn from one sample of a study of cytomegalovirus exposure and HLA in healthy donors. Sequenced by immunoSEQ multiplex PCR; TCRdb stores in-frame clones only, minus some. The sample carries about 130,000 clones, around 77% recorded once. Sequencing was performed on PBMCs. The receptor set was obtained from a man aged 50 to 59 in good health and CMV-seronegative. CDR3s include the opening cysteine and the closing phenylalanine or tryptophan. A D gene is named only where the DNA matches it firmly. The size field is filled for only some rows; it gives once, few, many or a size class.

TRBJ1-6	few	TRBV10-2	TRBD1	TGCGCCAGCAGCGACAGGGGTTCCTATAATTCACCCCTCCACTTT	CASSDRGSYNSPLHF
TRBJ1-2	-	TRBV19	TRBD1	TGTGCCAGTAGTGTGAACGGACAGGGGTATGGCTACACCTTC	CASSVNGQGYGYTF
TRBJ1-2	-	TRBV2	-	TGTGCCAGCAGTGAACAGGCGCAGGGGAACGGCTACACCTTC	CASSEQAQGNGYTF
TRBJ2-3	-	TRBV27	-	TGTGCCAGCAGCTACCTTTCGACAGGACACACAGATACGCAGTATTTT	CASSYLSTGHTDTQYF
TRBJ1-2	-	TRBV2	-	TGTGCCAGCACCCCCGGCCCCGAGGTGTTTGCCACCTTC	CASTPGPEVFATF
TRBJ2-7	-	TRBV29-1	-	TGCAGCGTTGGCCAGGGAGGCGAGCAGTACTTC	CSVGQGGEQYF
TRBJ2-5	-	TRBV5-4	TRBD2	TGTGCCAGCAGGTTGTATAGCGGGAGTCAAGAGACCCAGTACTTC	CASRLYSGSQETQYF
TRBJ2-2	-	TRBV27	-	TGTGCCAGCAGCCACAGGTATTCCGGGGAGCTGTTTTTT	CASSHRYSGELFF
TRBJ1-2	-	TRBV7-6	-	TGTGCCAGCAGCGCCTCCCGGGGGTATGGCTACACCTTC	CASSASRGYGYTF
TRBJ2-7	-	TRBV10-3	-	TGTGCCATATCACAGGGCGGCGAGCAGTACTTC	CAISQGGEQYF
TRBJ1-3	-	TRBV28	TRBD1	TGTGCCAGCAGCACCACAAGCAGGGGGGGAAACACCATATATTTT	CASSTTSRGGNTIYF
TRBJ1-5	-	TRBV30	TRBD1	TGTGCCAACGAGGGACAGGGGTGTCAGCCCCAGCATTTT	CANEGQGCQPQHF
TRBJ1-2	-	TRBV9	-	TGTGCCAGCAGCGGGACAGCGAACTATGGCTACACCTTC	CASSGTANYGYTF
TRBJ2-3	-	TRBV5-4	TRBD2	TGTGCCAGCAGCTGGAACGCCGGGACTAGCGGCACAGATACGCAGTATTTT	CASSWNAGTSGTDTQYF
TRBJ1-1	-	TRBV18	-	TGTGCCAGCTCAATCGACAGGAACACTGAAGCTTTCTTT	CASSIDRNTEAFF
TRBJ2-5	-	TRBV2	-	TGTGCCAGCAGTGATAACAGGGAGACAGAGACCCAGTACTTC	CASSDNRETETQYF
TRBJ1-2	-	TRBV19	TRBD1	TGTGCCACTGGACAGGGGGGTAACTATGGCTACACCTTC	CATGQGGNYGYTF
TRBJ2-7	-	TRBV27	-	TGTGCCAGCAGCGCTACGGGGGCGGGAGAAAACGAGCAGTACTTC	CASSATGAGENEQYF
TRBJ1-1	-	TRBV29-1	-	TGCAGCGTTGAAGGGCTTTTGAACACTGAAGCTTTCTTT	CSVEGLLNTEAFF
TRBJ1-3	-	TRBV16	-	TGTGCCAGCAGCCAATACAGTCTCGACACCATATATTTT	CASSQYSLDTIYF
TRBJ2-2	-	TRBV2	-	TGTGCCAGCAGTGGCGGGGGCGTAGGGACCGGGGAGCTGTTTTTT	CASSGGGVGTGELFF
TRBJ2-2	few	TRBV6-1	TRBD1	TGTGCCAGCAGTGCCCCCAGGGGGTTCGACACCGGGGAGCTGTTTTTT	CASSAPRGFDTGELFF
TRBJ2-1	once	TRBV18	-	TGTGCCAGCTCACCGGGACTCCCCGGTAATGAGCAGTTCTTC	CASSPGLPGNEQFF
TRBJ2-7	-	TRBV4-3	TRBD1	TGCGCCAGCAGCAGATACCGGGACAGATCCTACGAGCAGTACTTC	CASSRYRDRSYEQYF
TRBJ2-7	-	TRBV10-2	TRBD2	TGCGCCAGCAGTGAAGAGCGGGAGGGTCCCTTCAACGAGCAGTACTTC	CASSEEREGPFNEQYF
TRBJ1-3	-	TRBV25-1	-	TGTGCCAGCAGTGAATTAGGGGGGGGTGGAAACACCATATATTTT	CASSELGGGGNTIYF
TRBJ1-3	-	TRBV28	-	TGTGCCAGCAGTTTATCGTTAGATTTAGGAAACACCATATATTTT	CASSLSLDLGNTIYF
TRBJ1-2	-	TRBV28	-	TGTGCCAGCAGTTTATTCGCCGAGGACTATGGCTACACCTTC	CASSLFAEDYGYTF
TRBJ2-1	-	TRBV7-7	TRBD1	TGTGCTAGCAAACCCCTGGGGACAGTTGAGCAGTTCTTC	CASKPLGTVEQFF
TRBJ1-2	once	TRBV6-6	-	TGTGCCAGCATCGGAGGGCAGGGCGCGAGGGGCTACACCTTC	CASIGGQGARGYTF
TRBJ2-6	-	TRBV7-9	-	TGTGCCAGCAGCTTAATTTCGGCTGGGGCCAACGTCCTGACTTTC	CASSLISAGANVLTF
TRBJ2-7	-	TRBV19	TRBD1	TGTGCCAGTAGTTTAGGGGACAGGTGGAGCGAGCAGTACTTC	CASSLGDRWSEQYF
TRBJ1-1	-	TRBV27	-	TGTGCCAGCAGTTTACGGTCGATCCCCAGCGGGTACACTGAAGCTTTCTTT	CASSLRSIPSGYTEAFF
TRBJ2-2	-	TRBV11-3	TRBD1	TGTGCCAGCAGCTTAGGGGGACAGGGATACACCGGGGAGCTGTTTTTT	CASSLGGQGYTGELFF
TRBJ2-3	few	TRBV28	TRBD2	TGTGCCAGCAGTCTGCCGGGAGGTGGCACAGATACGCAGTATTTT	CASSLPGGGTDTQYF
TRBJ2-5	-	TRBV4-3	TRBD2	TGCGCCAGCAGCCAAGATCCAGCGGGAGGGAGGGAGACCCAGTACTTC	CASSQDPAGGRETQYF